These 7 T cell receptor beta chains were sequenced from one sample in a study of molecular identifiers for immune sequencing clone quantification. One entry per CDR3 protein results from TCRdb running MiXCR on the PCR reads. Seen here are about 40,000 distinct CDR3 sequences, around 21% observed once, and the top ten hold under 1.4%. The source material was naive CD8+ T cells from blood, with Jurkat cell RNA spiked in. The subset here: FACS-sorted CD8+CD4-CCR7+CD45RA+ naive T cells. The source is a human donor in good health. Some libraries in this study had Jurkat cell RNA spiked in.

As regards this clonotype: A junction end diverges from the germline sequence, so it may reflect a read error. The gene calls are TRBV7-6 and TRBJ2-7; 7 bases are shared with TRBD1. Germline V gene lookup returns CDR1 SGHVS and CDR2 FNYEAQ. The CDR3 runs to 16 residues. The CDR3 is CASSPTGTEYSYGQYF. The CDR3 region has the DNA TGTGCCAGCAGCCCGACAGGGACCGAATATTCCTACGGGCAGTACTTC.

This clonotype was found many times. The chain employs TRBV4-3 and TRBJ2-7, with TRBD2 matching over 7 bases. The CDR3 extends over 15 amino acids. Germline V lookup: CDR1 LGHNA, CDR2 YSLEER. The V gene end was trimmed by 0 bases and the J gene end by 3 bases; junction bases not matched to a gene: 5. The CDR3 reads CASSQDYPGGYEQYF. Written as DNA, the CDR3 is TGCGCCAGCAGCCAAGATTATCCGGGGGGCTACGAGCAGTACTTC.

This clonotype was seen repeatedly, ten times or more. The chain employs TRBV7-6 and TRBJ2-1, with D possibly being TRBD2 (6 bases). The germline V and J ends were trimmed by 0 bases and 9 bases, with 6 bases remaining between them. This CDR3 comprises 12 residues. CDR1 and CDR2 from the germline V gene are SGHVS and FNYEAQ. Here the CDR3 DNA reads TGTGCCAGCAGCTTAGCCGGGGGTGAGCAGTTCTTC. Translated: CASSLAGGEQFF.

This clonotype appeared many times. The rearrangement uses TRBV5-1 and TRBJ2-5; weak D call: TRBD1 (5 bases). V was trimmed by 4 bases and J by 2 bases, leaving 18 bases between them. CDR3 length equals 16 residues. The V gene's germline CDR1 is SGHRS and CDR2 YFSETQ. The CDR3 loop reads CASSPPLGQLQETQYF. In DNA, the CDR3 is TGCGCCAGCAGCCCCCCCCTTGGACAACTACAAGAGACCCAGTACTTC. The full variable domain, rest sourced from reference TRBV5-1 and TRBJ2-5, is KAGVTQTPRYLIKTRGQQVTLSCSPISGHRSVSWYQQTPGQGLQFLFEYFSETQRNKGNFPGRFSGRQFSNSRSEMNVSTLELGDSALYLCASSPPLGQLQETQYFGPGTRLLVL.

In the case of this clonotype: A clone one base away is much larger, so this may be a read error. The rearrangement uses TRBV6-6 and TRBJ2-7; D is unresolved. CDR3 size: 14 residues. V was cut by 5 bases and J by 3 bases, with 14 bases left in between. CDR1 is MNHNY, CDR2 SVGAGI, per germline (reference sequence). This CDR3 reads CASSLLSSHYEQYF. The CDR3 coding sequence is TGTGCCAGCAGTCTCCTCTCTTCGCACTACGAGCAGTACTTC.

Worth noting for this clonotype: This may be a read error, as it is one base from a much larger clone. This chain connects TRBV5-4 to TRBJ2-7, with D unresolved. Looked up from germline, CDR1 is SGHNT and CDR2 is YYREEE (reference sequence). The CDR3 is made up of 13 amino acids. The DNA of the CDR3 is TGTGTCAGCAGCTCCGGACGGTCCTACGAGCAGTACTTC. This gives the protein CVSSSGRSYEQYF.

This clonotype has ten or more counts. In nucleotides, the CDR3 is TGTGCCAGCAGCTTAGTGGTTAGTGGGCCGTCAGCCTACGAGCAGTACTTC. Translating gives CASSLVVSGPSAYEQYF. The J gene is TRBJ2-7, the V gene TRBV11-2, with D unresolved. There are 17 residues in the CDR3. The ends were cut back, 1 base at V and 2 bases at J, with 18 bases in the middle. In germline, CDR1 is SGHAT, CDR2 FQNNGV.